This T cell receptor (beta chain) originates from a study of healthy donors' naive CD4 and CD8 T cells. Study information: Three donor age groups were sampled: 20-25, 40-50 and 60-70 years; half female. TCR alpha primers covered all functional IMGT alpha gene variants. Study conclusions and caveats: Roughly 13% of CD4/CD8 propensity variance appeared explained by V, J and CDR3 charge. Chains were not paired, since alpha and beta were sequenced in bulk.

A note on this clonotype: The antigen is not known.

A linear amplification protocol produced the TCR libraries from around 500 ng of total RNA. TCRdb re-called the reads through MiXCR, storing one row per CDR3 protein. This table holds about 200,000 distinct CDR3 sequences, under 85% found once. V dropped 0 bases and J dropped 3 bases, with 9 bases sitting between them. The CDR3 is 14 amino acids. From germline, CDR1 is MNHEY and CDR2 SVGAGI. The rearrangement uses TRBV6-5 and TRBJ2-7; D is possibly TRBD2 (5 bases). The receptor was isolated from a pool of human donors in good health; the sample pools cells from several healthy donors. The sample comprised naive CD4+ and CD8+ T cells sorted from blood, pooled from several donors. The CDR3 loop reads CASSYSRVLYEQYF. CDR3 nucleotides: TGTGCCAGCAGTTACTCGAGGGTCCTCTACGAGCAGTACTTC.